The T cell receptor beta chain described here comes from a study of blood T cell repertoires in COVID-19. About the research overall: From the United States, Italy and Spain came samples of acute and convalescent COVID-19. PBMCs, B-cell-depleted T cells, or T cells provided the cDNA or gDNA that made up the material.

The V gene's germline CDR1 is LGHDT and CDR2 YNNKEL (reference sequence). The germline V and J ends were trimmed by 2 bases and 3 bases, with 8 bases remaining between them. The CDR3 contains 14 residues. Authors' processing steps: Reference gene primer amplification yielded estimated nucleated cell counts. The method was immunoSEQ multiplex PCR; TCRdb's version includes in-frame clones alone and lacks a portion of them. D and trimming were read from the DNA, whereas the V and J calls and clone size are those reported in that table. The sample has 150,000 to 200,000 clones, about 88% seen once; the top ten hold less than 1%.

This sequence was found in a man aged 18 to 29 with acute or convalescent COVID-19. Source material: peripheral blood. The chain has TRBV3-1 (or the pseudogene TRBV3-2) and TRBJ1-5; tentatively, D is TRBD1 (5 bases). The chain's CDR3 is CASSQQGTNQPQHF. DNA for the CDR3: TGTGCCAGCAGCCAACAGGGTACCAATCAGCCCCAGCATTTT.